This TCR beta chain is drawn from a study of blood T cells in healthy people across ages (dated by TCRdb to between 2015 and 2016). With regard to the full study: Template switching captured roughly one uniquely barcoded TCR beta cDNA molecule per two T cells in model experiments. The study measured age-related changes in TCR beta repertoire diversity using deep sequencing normalized with unique cDNA molecular identifiers. Donors were grouped into four age groups: young (average approximately 15 years), middle-aged (39), aged (over 55) and long-lived (just over 80). The study analyzed two additional independent replicas of 1 million unique cDNA reads from the same blood draw for two donors, one aged 18 to 30 and one aged 80 or older. To avoid experimental bias, donors of different ages were spread randomly across the sequencing lanes. The full study reports these points: The long-lived group showed more naive CD4+ T cells, fewer expanded clones and increased TCR diversity than the aged group, suggesting age selection. As age increased, observed TCR beta diversity per million T cells dropped in a roughly linear way, and a significant reduction was already evident by age 40. Conclusive comparison of naive and antigen-experienced compartments was prevented by the profiling of bulk unsorted PBMCs. Donor CMV infection status was unknown, potentially confounding age-related changes in expanded clonotypes. The percentage of naive T cells measured by flow cytometry correlated strongly with observed TCR beta diversity. Estimates of total diversity from one million sequenced T cells were regarded as lower bounds and underestimates.

The roughly 38 donors, aged about 6 to 95 years, were systemically healthy Caucasian individuals from Russia. About 10 milliliters of peripheral blood were collected from each donor into EDTA-treated Vacutainer tubes. Ficoll-Paque density-gradient centrifugation was used to isolate PBMCs, with at least 7 million per sample. Total RNA was extracted from PBMCs with Trizol reagent, with at least 5 micrograms obtained per sample. For every donor, flow cytometry on a PBMC aliquot measured the percentage of naive CD45RAhigh/CD27high T cells. Reading the germline V gene gives CDR1 SGHRS and CDR2 YFSETQ. The CDR3 covers 18 residues, taking in both the cysteine and the phenylalanine. The CDR3 DNA has 54 bases and is translated from base 1. Trimming removed 5 bases from V and 1 base from J, leaving 21 bases between the germline ends. The library was prepared using 5' RACE. A second PCR of roughly 6 to 11 cycles was run with a J-beta primer mix and a sample-barcoded 5' primer. Each TCR beta cDNA molecule received a unique molecular identifier from a template-switch 5' adaptor carrying 12 random nucleotides. At least 2.5 million CDR3-containing paired-end reads were obtained from each sample. All of the RNA was converted into first-strand cDNA using the Mint cDNA synthesis kit, with a TRBC-specific oligonucleotide serving as the primer. After uracil-DNA glycosylase treatment, a first 18-cycle PCR used universal primers M1SS and BC2_uni_R on all cDNA. The published analysis was carried out like this. For normalization, 1 million high-quality reads were randomly selected from each sample, with every read carrying a distinct molecular identifier. Instead of being binned into consensus sequences, reads that shared molecular identifiers were thrown out. MiTCR, with a Q25 quality threshold and the strictest error-elimination algorithm, was used for CDR3 identification, clonotype clustering and error correction. A nonparametric unseen species model with Euler transformation was used to estimate lower-bound total TCR beta diversity. TCRdb applied fastp at Q25 and MiXCR to the public reads, then kept only in-frame beta chains. CDR3 protein sequences are deduplicated, and each keeps its most common genes and DNA. Clone size and V and J calls follow TCRdb, not the original study. A total of 1.5 million to 2 million distinct CDR3 sequences appear in this sample, approximately 39% of them only once. The ten largest account for 23% of the sample.

Details on this clonotype: This receptor's antigen is unknown. No quality values exist for individual bases; no much larger clone is one base distant.

The sequencing sample was made of blood. The source is a human donor in good health. Recombination linked TRBV5-1 to TRBJ2-2; the D segment could be TRBD1, given 6 matching bases. CDR3 region: CASSTTGTHLRNTGELFF. The DNA reads TGCGCCAGCAGTACCACCGGGACACATCTGAGGAACACCGGGGAGCTGTTTTTT.